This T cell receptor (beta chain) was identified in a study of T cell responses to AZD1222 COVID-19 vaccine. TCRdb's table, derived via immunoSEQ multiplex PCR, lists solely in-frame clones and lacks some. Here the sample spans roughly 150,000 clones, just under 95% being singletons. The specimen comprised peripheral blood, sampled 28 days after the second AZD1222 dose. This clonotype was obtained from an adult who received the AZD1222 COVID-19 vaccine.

Here the CDR3 reads CASSPATLSYTF. The CDR3 region has the DNA TGTGCCAGCAGCCCCGCAACGTTGAGCTACACCTTC. V usage is TRBV7-2 and J usage is TRBJ1-2; D is uncertain. In germline, CDR1 is SGHTA, CDR2 FQGNSA. V lost 5 bases to trimming and J lost 9 bases, with 13 bases between them. The CDR3 is 12 residues long.